Listed below are T cell receptor beta chains from one sample, sequenced in a study of radiotherapy plus CTLA-4 blockade in lung cancer. The repertoire was sequenced with immunoSEQ multiplex PCR; TCRdb's copy has only in-frame clones and lacks some. The sample holds 90,000 to 150,000 clones; 65% to 85% are singletons and the top ten take approximately 4.7%. This specimen consisted of peripheral blood, obtained from a patient treated with radiotherapy plus ipilimumab. These receptors all stem from a human donor with non-small cell lung cancer who had a partial response to radiotherapy plus ipilimumab. The CDR3 runs from the conserved cysteine through the conserved F or W. Size values are once, few and many counts, or a class for expanded clones, and some rows have none.

CDR3	length	size	V
CAWSHTGAANYGYTF	15	.	TRBV30
CASSQELSSNEQFF	14	.	TRBV4-3
CASSFRAGGNQPQHF	15	.	TRBV28
CASRNLADYTGELFF	15	.	TRBV28
CASSPSAVSYEQYF	14	once	TRBV6-1
CASSSKGAGGLNTEAFF	17	.	TRBV18
CAWSTVTSGRARYNEQFF	18	.	TRBV30
CASSYRREHGYTF	13	.	TRBV6-4
CASSPGSRSNEKLFF	15	.	TRBV7-6
CASRSSGYSYEQYF	14	.	TRBV10-2
CASSPGGFYEQFF	13	.	TRBV11-3
CASSRGQDHEQYF	13	few	TRBV5-1
CAASLAEYNEQFF	13	.	TRBV11-2
CASSYRTAYGYTF	13	.	TRBV6-5
CASRMQITNTGELFF	15	.	TRBV5-8
CASKQEIQGNTIYF	14	once	TRBV27
CASSSDGEYTLWGYEQYF	18	.	TRBV27
CASAGEIPEQYF	12	few	TRBV6-6
CASSPGGGLYNSPLHF	16	few	TRBV5-4
CASSLEGQIYTEAFF	15	.	TRBV7-2
CASRLDRGITGELFF	15	.	TRBV6-5
CASSPEKSTEAFF	13	.	TRBV18
CASTPLGVGDTEAFF	15	.	TRBV27
CASSLFRGGAQPQHF	15	.	TRBV28
CASSWGPARSLYGYTF	16	once	TRBV5-5
CASSPRSGRASETQYF	16	medium-sized	TRBV18
CASSLRGREEKLFF	14	.	TRBV5-1
CASSDPTGVPSYGYTF	16	.	TRBV2
CAISADIEAYGYTF	14	.	TRBV10-3
CASSVTGATEAFF	13	.	TRBV19
CASSPQGSTQYF	12	.	TRBV27
CASSSGQIYNEQFF	14	.	TRBV28